Listed below are T cell receptor beta chains from one sample, sequenced in a study of vaccination and CD4 T cells after COVID-19. One entry per CDR3 protein, called by TCRdb with MiXCR from the PCR reads. The data hold just over 15,000 distinct CDR3 sequences, with approximately 71% observed a single time. Their target antigens are unknown. Sequenced input: CD4+ T cells from blood, cultured in vitro. The receptors were gathered from a human donor who had recovered from COVID-19. Each CDR3 is given with its conserved first and last residue. The D gene is left open where the match is weak. Clone size appears in some rows only: once, few, many, or a class for an expanded clone.

TRBV15,NA,TRBJ2-1,TRBD1,TGTGCCACCAGCAGGAAACGGGACAGTACTCTCAATGAGCAGTTCTTC,CATSRKRDSTLNEQFF
TRBV6-1,NA,TRBJ2-7,TRBD1,TGTGCCAGCAGGGGAGACAGGGGCTTAATTTACGAGCAGTACTTC,CASRGDRGLIYEQYF
TRBV21-1,NA,TRBJ2-7,NA,TGTGCCAGCAGCAAAAATAGGCGGGGGACGTCCTACGAGCAGTACTTC,CASSKNRRGTSYEQYF
TRBV7-2,NA,TRBJ2-7,TRBD2,TGTGCCAGCCGGGGGGTAGGGTCCTACGAGCAGTACTTC,CASRGVGSYEQYF
TRBV20-1,NA,TRBJ2-7,NA,TGCAGTGCTAGAGATGACAGGCAGCTAACCTACGAGCAGTACTTC,CSARDDRQLTYEQYF
TRBV20-1,NA,TRBJ2-5,TRBD2,TGCAGTGCTATAAGGTCGGGCGGGAGGGGAAAAGAGACCCAGTACTTC,CSAIRSGGRGKETQYF
TRBV6-1,NA,TRBJ1-2,NA,TGTGCCAGCCGGAGAGGGGGAAATAGTAACTATGGCTACACCTTC,CASRRGGNSNYGYTF
TRBV6-2/TRBV6-3,NA,TRBJ2-5,TRBD2,TGTGCCAGCAGTTACGGACTAGCGGGAGGAGAGACCCAGTACTTC,CASSYGLAGGETQYF
TRBV9,NA,TRBJ2-3,NA,TGTGCCAGCAGCGATGCCACAGATACGCAGTATTTT,CASSDATDTQYF
TRBV6-5,NA,TRBJ1-1,TRBD1,TGTGCCAGCAGTTACCCCAAGGGGACAGGGGGGACTGAAGCTTTCTTT,CASSYPKGTGGTEAFF
TRBV27,NA,TRBJ1-2,TRBD1,TGTGCCAGCAGCAAACAGGGGCCATGGGGCTACACCTTC,CASSKQGPWGYTF
TRBV15,NA,TRBJ2-7,NA,TGTGCCACCAGCACCCGGGGACATACCTACGAGCAGTACTTC,CATSTRGHTYEQYF
TRBV6-1,once,TRBJ2-3,TRBD1,TGTGCCAGCAGCAGGGACAGGCGACGCACAGATACGCAGTATTTT,CASSRDRRRTDTQYF
TRBV10-3,NA,TRBJ2-7,NA,TGTGCCATCAATGGACTGCAAACCTACGAGCAGTACTTC,CAINGLQTYEQYF
TRBV27,NA,TRBJ2-7,NA,TGTGCCAGCAGTCGGGCGGCTTTATGGGCCTACGAGCAGTACTTC,CASSRAALWAYEQYF
TRBV2,NA,TRBJ1-5,TRBD1,TGTGCCACCTCGGGACAGGGGTTCAATCAGCCCCAGCATTTT,CATSGQGFNQPQHF
TRBV27,large,TRBJ2-3,TRBD2,TGTGCCAGCAGCTTGGGACTAGCGGGGTACACGCAGTATTTT,CASSLGLAGYTQYF
TRBV12-3/TRBV12-4,NA,TRBJ2-1,TRBD2,TGTGCCAGCAGTTTAGCGGAGGGACTAGCGGCGTACAATGAGCAGTTCTTC,CASSLAEGLAAYNEQFF
TRBV7-8,NA,TRBJ2-2,NA,TGTGCCAAAGGAGGGGGCGCTGGAACATCCGGGGAGCTGTTTTTT,CAKGGGAGTSGELFF
TRBV28,NA,TRBJ1-5,TRBD1,TGTGCCAGCAGTTTATTACAGGGGGGTGGTCAGCCCCAGCATTTT,CASSLLQGGGQPQHF
TRBV6-5,NA,TRBJ1-5,NA,TGTGCCAGCAGTTACGCACAGGGAAGGGGCAATCAGCCCCAGCATTTT,CASSYAQGRGNQPQHF
TRBV29-1,NA,TRBJ2-7,NA,TGCAGCGTTGGGTGGCGGGGCTCCTACGAGCAGTACTTC,CSVGWRGSYEQYF
TRBV2,few,TRBJ1-2,NA,TGTGCCAGCAGTGAAGAGACATACTATGGCTACACCTTC,CASSEETYYGYTF
TRBV28,NA,TRBJ1-2,NA,TGTGCCAGCAGAAGCCGAAACGAGGGCTATGGCTACACCTTC,CASRSRNEGYGYTF
TRBV6-2/TRBV6-3,NA,TRBJ1-5,NA,TGTGCCAGCACTTACGGGCCAGCCTTCAATCAGCCCCAGCATTTT,CASTYGPAFNQPQHF
TRBV6-1,NA,TRBJ1-6,NA,TGTGCCGGCACCAGGACACGGTTAAATTCACCCCTCCACTTT,CAGTRTRLNSPLHF
TRBV20-1,few,TRBJ1-2,NA,TGCAGTGCTAGCTACAGTGGCTATGGCTACACCTTC,CSASYSGYGYTF
TRBV2,NA,TRBJ1-6,NA,TGTGCCAGCCGCTGGGGGAGTGGGATGGGGTCACCCCTCCACTTT,CASRWGSGMGSPLHF
TRBV7-2,few,TRBJ1-1,TRBD1,TGTGCCAGCAGCCCACAGGGGGAGTTAGAAGCTTTCTTT,CASSPQGELEAFF
TRBV19,few,TRBJ1-5,NA,TGTGCCAGTAGTACCCGACAGGCCGGTCAGCCCCAGCATTTT,CASSTRQAGQPQHF
TRBV19,NA,TRBJ1-5,NA,TGTGCCAGTAGTATAGGCGGGGGCAGGTTACTAAGGAATCAGCCCCAGCATTTT,CASSIGGGRLLRNQPQHF